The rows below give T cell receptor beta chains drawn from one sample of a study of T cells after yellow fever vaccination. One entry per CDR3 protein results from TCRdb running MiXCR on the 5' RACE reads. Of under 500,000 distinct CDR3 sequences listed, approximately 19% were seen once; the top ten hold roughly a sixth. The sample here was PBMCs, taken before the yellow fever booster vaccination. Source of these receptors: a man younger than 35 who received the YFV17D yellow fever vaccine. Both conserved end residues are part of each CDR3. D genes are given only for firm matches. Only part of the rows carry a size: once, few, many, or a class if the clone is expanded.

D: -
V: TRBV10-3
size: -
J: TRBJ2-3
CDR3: CAISESGRRTDTQYF
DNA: TGTGCCATCAGTGAGTCGGGCAGACGCACAGATACGCAGTATTTT

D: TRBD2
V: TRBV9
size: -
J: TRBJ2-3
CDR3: CASSVVTGGGTDTQYF
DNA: TGTGCCAGCAGCGTAGTGACGGGAGGCGGCACAGATACGCAGTATTTT

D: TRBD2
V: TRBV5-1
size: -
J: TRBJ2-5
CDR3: CASSASGSRETQYF
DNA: TGCGCCAGCAGCGCAAGCGGGAGTCGGGAGACCCAGTACTTC

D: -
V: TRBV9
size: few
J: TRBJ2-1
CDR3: CSSSVKGGWSYNEQFF
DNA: TGTTCCAGCAGCGTAAAAGGGGGGTGGTCCTACAATGAGCAGTTCTTC

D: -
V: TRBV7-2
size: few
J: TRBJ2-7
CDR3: CASSLGGSASEQYF
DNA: TGTGCCAGCAGCCTGGGGGGCAGCGCCTCCGAGCAGTACTTC

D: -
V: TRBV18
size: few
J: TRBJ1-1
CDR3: CAGTGQKGNTEAFF
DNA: TGTGCCGGTACCGGACAGAAAGGGAACACTGAAGCTTTCTTT

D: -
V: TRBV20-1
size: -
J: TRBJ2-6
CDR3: CSAPDSGAGANVLTF
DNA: TGCAGTGCTCCGGACTCGGGGGCTGGGGCCAACGTCCTGACTTTC

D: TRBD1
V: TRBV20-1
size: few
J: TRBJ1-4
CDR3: CSAGPGQGYEKLFF
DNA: TGCAGTGCGGGGCCGGGACAGGGATATGAAAAACTGTTTTTT

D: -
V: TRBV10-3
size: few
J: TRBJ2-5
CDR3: CAISVIQETQYF
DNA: TGTGCCATCAGTGTTATCCAAGAGACCCAGTACTTC

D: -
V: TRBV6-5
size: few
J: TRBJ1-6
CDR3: CASSGGQAASPLHF
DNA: TGTGCCAGCAGTGGGGGTCAGGCAGCTTCACCCCTCCACTTT

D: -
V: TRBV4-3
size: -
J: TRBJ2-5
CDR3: CASSQVDGETQYF
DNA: TGCGCCAGCAGCCAAGTTGACGGAGAGACCCAGTACTTC

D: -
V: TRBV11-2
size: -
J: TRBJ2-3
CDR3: CASSSSGEERDTQYF
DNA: TGTGCCAGCAGCTCGTCAGGGGAGGAGCGGGATACGCAGTATTTT

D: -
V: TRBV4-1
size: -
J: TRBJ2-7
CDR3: CASSPEVYGGYEQYF
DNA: TGCGCCAGCAGCCCCGAAGTCTACGGGGGTTACGAGCAGTACTTC

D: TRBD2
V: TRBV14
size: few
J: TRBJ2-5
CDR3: CASSPLAGGQVETQYF
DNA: TGTGCCAGCAGCCCACTAGCGGGGGGACAAGTGGAGACCCAGTACTTC

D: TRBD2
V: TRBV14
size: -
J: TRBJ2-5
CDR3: CASSRLLAGEETQYF
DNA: TGTGCCAGCAGCCGGCTTTTAGCGGGGGAGGAGACCCAGTACTTC

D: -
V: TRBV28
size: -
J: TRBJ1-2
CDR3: CASSNTPNYGYTF
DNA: TGTGCCAGCAGTAACACTCCTAACTATGGCTACACCTTC

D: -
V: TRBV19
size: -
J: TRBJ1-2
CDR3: CASRSPAGQDFYGYTF
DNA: TGTGCCAGTAGATCACCCGCCGGGCAGGACTTCTATGGCTACACCTTC

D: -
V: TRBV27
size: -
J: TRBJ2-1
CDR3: CASSFLSTGAIVGVEQFF
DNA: TGTGCCAGCAGTTTCCTATCGACGGGGGCTATAGTTGGTGTTGAGCAGTTCTTC

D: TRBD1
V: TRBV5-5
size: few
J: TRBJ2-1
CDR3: CASTRTGSSYNEQFF
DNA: TGTGCCAGCACCCGGACAGGGAGCTCCTACAATGAGCAGTTCTTC

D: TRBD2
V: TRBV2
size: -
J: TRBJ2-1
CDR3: CASSGGGSSYNEQFF
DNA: TGTGCCAGCAGTGGGGGGGGGAGCTCCTACAATGAGCAGTTCTTC

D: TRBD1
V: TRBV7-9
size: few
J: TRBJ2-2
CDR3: CASSLSPGTESTGELFF
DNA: TGTGCCAGCAGCTTATCCCCCGGGACAGAGAGCACCGGGGAGCTGTTTTTT

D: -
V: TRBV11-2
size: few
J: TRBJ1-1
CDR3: CASRVGGGGEAFF
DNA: TGTGCCAGCAGAGTGGGGGGAGGAGGTGAAGCTTTCTTT

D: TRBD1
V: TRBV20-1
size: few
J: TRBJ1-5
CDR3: CSAKTGDQPQHF
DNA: TGCAGTGCCAAAACAGGGGATCAGCCCCAGCATTTT

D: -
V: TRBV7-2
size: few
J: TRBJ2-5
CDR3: CASSLGLSETQYF
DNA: TGTGCCAGCAGCTTGGGGCTATCAGAGACCCAGTACTTC

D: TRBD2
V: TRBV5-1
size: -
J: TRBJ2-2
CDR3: CASSGEGTGELFF
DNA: TGCGCCAGCAGCGGGGAGGGCACCGGGGAGCTGTTTTTT